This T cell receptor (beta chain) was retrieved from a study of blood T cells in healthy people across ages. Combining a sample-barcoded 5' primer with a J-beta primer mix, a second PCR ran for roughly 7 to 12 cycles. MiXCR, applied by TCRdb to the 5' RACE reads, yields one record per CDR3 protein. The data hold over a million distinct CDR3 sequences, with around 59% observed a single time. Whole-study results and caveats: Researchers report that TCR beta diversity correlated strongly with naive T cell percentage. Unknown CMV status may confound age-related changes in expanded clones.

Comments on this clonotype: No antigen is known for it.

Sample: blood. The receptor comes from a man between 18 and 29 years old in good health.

As DNA, the CDR3 is TGTGCCAGCAGCCAGAGGCCCACCGGCGACGAGCAGTACTTC. It encodes CASSQRPTGDEQYF. The chain has TRBV3-1 and TRBJ2-7; D is unresolved. CDR1 and CDR2 from the germline V gene are LGHDT and YNNKEL (reference sequence). Trimming left V 3 bases short and J 5 bases short, with 14 bases between. The CDR3 covers 14 residues.